A selection of T cell receptor beta chains follows, all from one sample in a study of shared clonotypes between healthy human individuals. Repertoires were generated with immunoSEQ multiplex PCR, while TCRdb's copy carries only in-frame clones and drops some. In the table there are 450,000 to 500,000 clones, 70% to 80% of which are singletons. Sequencing was carried out using PBMCs. Receptors were obtained from a woman in her thirties or forties in good health. Some clones in this sample may be carry-over from other donors' samples. The CDR3 runs from the conserved cysteine through the conserved F or W. A D gene is named only where the DNA matches it firmly. Where a row states a size, it is once, few, many or the class of an expanded clone; other rows omit it.

CDR3 protein: CASSRSSLLEQFF
CDR3 DNA: TGTGCCAGCAGCCGATCTTCCCTTCTGGAGCAGTTCTTC
V gene: TRBV7-9
J gene: TRBJ2-1
D gene: NA
clone size: NA
CDR3 length: 13

CDR3 protein: CSVEELLGTSGRWNEQFF
CDR3 DNA: TGCAGCGTTGAAGAACTTCTTGGGACTAGCGGGAGATGGAATGAGCAGTTCTTC
V gene: TRBV29-1
J gene: TRBJ2-1
D gene: TRBD2
clone size: NA
CDR3 length: 18

CDR3 protein: CASKGNRGGTGELFF
CDR3 DNA: TGTGCCAGCAAAGGAAATAGGGGTGGAACCGGGGAGCTGTTTTTT
V gene: TRBV2
J gene: TRBJ2-2
D gene: NA
clone size: NA
CDR3 length: 15

CDR3 protein: CSVGGVEQYF
CDR3 DNA: TGCAGCGTTGGGGGGGTAGAGCAGTACTTC
V gene: TRBV29-1
J gene: TRBJ2-7
D gene: NA
clone size: NA
CDR3 length: 10

CDR3 protein: CASSLRGSYEQYF
CDR3 DNA: TGTGCCAGCAGCTTGCGGGGGTCCTACGAGCAGTACTTC
V gene: TRBV5-8
J gene: TRBJ2-7
D gene: NA
clone size: many
CDR3 length: 13

CDR3 protein: CASSGWDRGFQPQHF
CDR3 DNA: TGTGCCAGCAGTGGTTGGGACAGGGGGTTTCAGCCCCAGCATTTT
V gene: TRBV2
J gene: TRBJ1-5
D gene: TRBD1
clone size: NA
CDR3 length: 15

CDR3 protein: CASSPAPTYSNYGYTF
CDR3 DNA: TGTGCCAGCTCACCCGCACCCACCTACTCGAACTATGGCTACACCTTC
V gene: TRBV18
J gene: TRBJ1-2
D gene: NA
clone size: NA
CDR3 length: 16

CDR3 protein: CASSQGPPNEKLFF
CDR3 DNA: TGCGCCAGCAGCCAGGGTCCACCTAATGAAAAACTGTTTTTT
V gene: TRBV5-1
J gene: TRBJ1-4
D gene: NA
clone size: NA
CDR3 length: 14

CDR3 protein: CASREAKTGVDYEQYF
CDR3 DNA: TGTGCCAGCAGGGAGGCGAAGACAGGGGTGGATTACGAGCAGTACTTC
V gene: TRBV2
J gene: TRBJ2-7
D gene: TRBD1
clone size: NA
CDR3 length: 16

CDR3 protein: CASSLASSGRLYNEQFF
CDR3 DNA: TGTGCCAGCAGCTTAGCCTCTAGCGGGAGATTATACAATGAGCAGTTCTTC
V gene: TRBV7-2
J gene: TRBJ2-1
D gene: TRBD2
clone size: NA
CDR3 length: 17

CDR3 protein: CASSSPGGTDTQYF
CDR3 DNA: TGTGCCAGCAGCTCGCCAGGGGGCACAGATACGCAGTATTTT
V gene: TRBV7-2
J gene: TRBJ2-3
D gene: NA
clone size: NA
CDR3 length: 14

CDR3 protein: CASSALRTDTGELFF
CDR3 DNA: TGTGCCAGCAGTGCCCTCAGGACAGACACCGGGGAGCTGTTTTTT
V gene: TRBV6-1
J gene: TRBJ2-2
D gene: NA
clone size: NA
CDR3 length: 15

CDR3 protein: CATSTATEVNYGYTF
CDR3 DNA: TGTGCCACCAGCACCGCGACAGAGGTTAACTATGGCTACACCTTC
V gene: TRBV15
J gene: TRBJ1-2
D gene: NA
clone size: NA
CDR3 length: 15

CDR3 protein: CAIAGQGVRTGELFF
CDR3 DNA: TGTGCCATCGCGGGCCAGGGGGTCCGTACCGGGGAGCTGTTTTTT
V gene: TRBV10-3
J gene: TRBJ2-2
D gene: TRBD1
clone size: NA
CDR3 length: 15

CDR3 protein: CASSQVASGINEQFF
CDR3 DNA: TGTGCCAGCAGCCAAGTCGCTAGCGGGATAAATGAGCAGTTCTTC
V gene: TRBV4-2
J gene: TRBJ2-1
D gene: TRBD2
clone size: NA
CDR3 length: 15

CDR3 protein: CASSLGLAGLHYEQYF
CDR3 DNA: TGTGCCAGCAGCTTAGGTCTAGCGGGACTCCATTACGAGCAGTACTTC
V gene: TRBV11-2
J gene: TRBJ2-7
D gene: TRBD2
clone size: NA
CDR3 length: 16

CDR3 protein: CASSLPPGRKLFF
CDR3 DNA: TGTGCCAGCAGCTTACCCCCAGGTCGAAAACTGTTTTTT
V gene: TRBV7-2
J gene: TRBJ1-4
D gene: NA
clone size: NA
CDR3 length: 13

CDR3 protein: CAKTGCRETQYF
CDR3 DNA: TGCGCCAAAACAGGGTGTAGAGAGACCCAGTACTTC
V gene: TRBV4-1
J gene: TRBJ2-5
D gene: NA
clone size: NA
CDR3 length: 12

CDR3 protein: CASSVTGGWNTGELFF
CDR3 DNA: TGTGCCAGCAGCGTAACAGGGGGGTGGAACACCGGGGAGCTGTTTTTT
V gene: TRBV9
J gene: TRBJ2-2
D gene: TRBD1
clone size: NA
CDR3 length: 16

CDR3 protein: CAWSIGTDEQFF
CDR3 DNA: TGTGCCTGGAGCATAGGGACAGATGAGCAGTTCTTC
V gene: TRBV30
J gene: TRBJ2-1
D gene: TRBD1
clone size: NA
CDR3 length: 12

CDR3 protein: CASSEGESNEQYF
CDR3 DNA: TGTGCCAGCAGTGAGGGGGAATCCAACGAGCAGTACTTC
V gene: TRBV6-5
J gene: TRBJ2-7
D gene: NA
clone size: NA
CDR3 length: 13

CDR3 protein: CASSFTQGARRNTEAFF
CDR3 DNA: TGTGCCAGCAGTTTTACTCAGGGGGCGCGGAGGAATACTGAAGCTTTCTTT
V gene: TRBV28
J gene: TRBJ1-1
D gene: TRBD1
clone size: NA
CDR3 length: 17

CDR3 protein: CASNNRRGSDTQYF
CDR3 DNA: TGTGCCAGCAATAATCGGCGTGGCTCAGATACGCAGTATTTT
V gene: TRBV27
J gene: TRBJ2-3
D gene: NA
clone size: NA
CDR3 length: 14

CDR3 protein: CASSLYNGETQYF
CDR3 DNA: TGTGCCAGCAGCTTGTATAACGGGGAGACCCAGTACTTC
V gene: TRBV5-4
J gene: TRBJ2-5
D gene: NA
clone size: NA
CDR3 length: 13

CDR3 protein: CASSRNPAIYGYTF
CDR3 DNA: TGCGCCAGCAGCCGTAATCCGGCGATCTATGGCTACACCTTC
V gene: TRBV4-1
J gene: TRBJ1-2
D gene: NA
clone size: NA
CDR3 length: 14

CDR3 protein: CATLARDRANYGYTF
CDR3 DNA: TGTGCCACCCTTGCCCGGGACAGGGCGAACTATGGCTACACCTTC
V gene: TRBV19
J gene: TRBJ1-2
D gene: TRBD1
clone size: NA
CDR3 length: 15

CDR3 protein: CASSLGAALPHNEQFF
CDR3 DNA: TGTGCCAGCAGCTTAGGGGCAGCTCTCCCCCACAATGAGCAGTTCTTC
V gene: TRBV7-6
J gene: TRBJ2-1
D gene: NA
clone size: few
CDR3 length: 16

CDR3 protein: CASSVSRTLGEAFF
CDR3 DNA: TGTGCCAGCAGTGTCTCACGGACCCTCGGTGAAGCTTTCTTT
V gene: TRBV2
J gene: TRBJ1-1
D gene: NA
clone size: many
CDR3 length: 14

CDR3 protein: CASSFTSGTDTQYF
CDR3 DNA: TGTGCCAGCAGCTTTACTAGCGGCACAGATACGCAGTATTTT
V gene: TRBV7-9
J gene: TRBJ2-3
D gene: TRBD2
clone size: NA
CDR3 length: 14

CDR3 protein: CAWTGGSYQETQYF
CDR3 DNA: TGTGCCTGGACCGGCGGGAGTTACCAAGAGACCCAGTACTTC
V gene: TRBV30
J gene: TRBJ2-5
D gene: TRBD2
clone size: NA
CDR3 length: 14

CDR3 protein: CASSSDSYGYTF
CDR3 DNA: TGCGCCAGCAGCTCAGACAGCTATGGCTACACCTTC
V gene: TRBV5-1
J gene: TRBJ1-2
D gene: NA
clone size: once
CDR3 length: 12

CDR3 protein: CASSPSGTEAFF
CDR3 DNA: TGTGCCAGCTCACCAAGCGGGACTGAAGCTTTCTTT
V gene: TRBV18
J gene: TRBJ1-1
D gene: NA
clone size: NA
CDR3 length: 12

CDR3 protein: CASSFSAGPHEQFF
CDR3 DNA: TGTGCCAGCAGCTTCTCCGCGGGACCCCATGAGCAGTTCTTC
V gene: TRBV11-2
J gene: TRBJ2-1
D gene: NA
clone size: NA
CDR3 length: 14

CDR3 protein: CASTTVPGQGTANTGELFF
CDR3 DNA: TGTGCCAGTACCACCGTCCCGGGACAGGGGACAGCGAACACCGGGGAGCTGTTTTTT
V gene: TRBV19
J gene: TRBJ2-2
D gene: TRBD1
clone size: NA
CDR3 length: 19

CDR3 protein: CASSQDSTDRGAFF
CDR3 DNA: TGTGCCAGCAGCCAAGATAGTACTGACAGGGGCGCTTTCTTT
V gene: TRBV14
J gene: TRBJ1-1
D gene: TRBD1
clone size: NA
CDR3 length: 14

CDR3 protein: CASIPVGRINEKLFF
CDR3 DNA: TGTGCCAGCATTCCCGTCGGACGGATTAATGAAAAACTGTTTTTT
V gene: TRBV28
J gene: TRBJ1-4
D gene: NA
clone size: NA
CDR3 length: 15

CDR3 protein: CSVKVRVQETQYF
CDR3 DNA: TGCAGCGTCAAAGTGCGTGTCCAAGAGACCCAGTACTTC
V gene: TRBV29-1
J gene: TRBJ2-5
D gene: NA
clone size: NA
CDR3 length: 13

CDR3 protein: CASSPLTGVGNQPQHF
CDR3 DNA: TGTGCCAGCAGCCCCTTGACAGGGGTTGGCAATCAGCCCCAGCATTTT
V gene: TRBV7-8
J gene: TRBJ1-5
D gene: TRBD1
clone size: NA
CDR3 length: 16

CDR3 protein: CASSEGTGGSYEQYF
CDR3 DNA: TGTGCCAGCAGTGAGGGTACAGGGGGTTCGTACGAGCAGTACTTC
V gene: TRBV6-4
J gene: TRBJ2-7
D gene: TRBD1
clone size: NA
CDR3 length: 15

CDR3 protein: CASSPSRRYTGELFF
CDR3 DNA: TGTGCCAGCAGTCCATCGAGGAGATACACCGGGGAGCTGTTTTTT
V gene: TRBV6-4
J gene: TRBJ2-2
D gene: NA
clone size: NA
CDR3 length: 15

CDR3 protein: CASSQAAYQETQYF
CDR3 DNA: TGTGCCAGCAGCCAAGCCGCGTACCAAGAGACCCAGTACTTC
V gene: TRBV5-6
J gene: TRBJ2-5
D gene: NA
clone size: few
CDR3 length: 14

CDR3 protein: CASSHRTSGYNEQFF
CDR3 DNA: TGCGCCAGCAGCCACCGGACTAGCGGTTACAATGAGCAGTTCTTC
V gene: TRBV4-1
J gene: TRBJ2-1
D gene: TRBD2
clone size: few
CDR3 length: 15

CDR3 protein: CASSVVQGATDTQYF
CDR3 DNA: TGTGCCAGCAGCGTAGTCCAGGGGGCCACAGATACGCAGTATTTT
V gene: TRBV9
J gene: TRBJ2-3
D gene: TRBD1
clone size: NA
CDR3 length: 15

CDR3 protein: CASSFPDRATYF
CDR3 DNA: TGTGCCAGCAGTTTCCCCGACAGGGCTACGTACTTC
V gene: TRBV28
J gene: TRBJ2-7
D gene: TRBD1
clone size: NA
CDR3 length: 12

CDR3 protein: CASSSGQGGSGNTIYF
CDR3 DNA: TGTGCCAGCAGCTCCGGACAGGGAGGCTCTGGAAACACCATATATTTT
V gene: TRBV7-2
J gene: TRBJ1-3
D gene: TRBD1
clone size: NA
CDR3 length: 16